This T cell receptor beta chain was retrieved from a study of T-cell reconstitution after alpha-beta-depleted transplantation in children (dated by TCRdb to about 2016). About the investigation overall: Using TCR repertoire profiling, the study followed T-cell immune reconstitution in a quantitative way in children after TCRalphabeta/CD19-depleted allogeneic hematopoietic cell transplantation. Study-level results and caveats: The apparently early alphabetaT-cell count recovery about two months after transplant was reportedly dependent on only several hundred rapidly expanded clones derived from non-depleted graft cells. In some patients, high TCRbeta diversity at day 60 was attributed to recipient T cells and intrathymic progenitors that had survived conditioning. Over subsequent months, a decline in hyperexpanded clone frequencies was noted, and after one year, T-cell counts and TCRbeta diversity were mostly ascribed to newly produced T cells.

A remark on this clonotype: The clone's antigen remains unknown. No clone much larger than this one lies a single base away; base qualities are absent.

Counted from cysteine to phenylalanine, this CDR3 has 17 amino acids. This entry keeps only the CDR3 DNA: 51 bases, framed from base 1. V lost 6 bases and J lost 5 bases, and the count of bases not matched to a germline gene is 13. Based on the germline V gene, the CDR1 and CDR2 sequences are SGHVS and FQNEAQ. Receptors were amplified or captured by PCR. These reads were obtained on an Illumina HiSeq 2500. To normalize quantification of the TCRbeta repertoire, the TCR libraries were built with molecular barcoding that relied on unique molecular identifiers. In TCRdb, the public reads were trimmed at Q25 with fastp and aligned with MiXCR, with productive beta chains retained. CDR3 protein sequences are deduplicated, and each keeps its most common genes and DNA. This sample holds fewer than 550,000 distinct CDR3 sequences; roughly 10% were observed only once. The ten most abundant clones make up 12% to 15% of the sample.

The treatment or condition label, as the study defines it: allogeneic hematopoietic cell transplantation with graft depleted of TCRalphabeta T cells and CD19 B cells. TCRalphabeta/CD19-depleted allogeneic hematopoietic cell grafts were given to the transplant recipients, all of whom were children. Here the sequenced sample was PBMCs, mostly from graft donor cells, taken 180 days after TCRalphabeta/CD19-depleted stem cell transplant. This receptor chain uses TRBV7-8 and TRBJ2-1; 10 bases in the junction line up with TRBD2. The TCR originated in a female patient aged 2-9 years who had a stem cell transplant for aplastic anemia, so the T cells may come from the graft donor. The CDR3 protein sequence reads: CASSSPPSGRKHNEQFF. DNA sequence: TGTGCCAGCAGTTCGCCTCCTAGCGGGAGAAAACACAATGAGCAGTTCTTC.